The 15 T cell receptor beta chains given below trace back to one sample, sequenced in a study of blood T cell repertoires in COVID-19 (TCRdb year 2020). Libraries were prepared through the immunoSEQ multiplex PCR assay. The immuneACCESS repertoire file appears here via TCRdb, limited to in-frame rearrangements. These files lack a portion of the clones; in checked studies, under half of the deficit traces to unresolved V genes, and the cause of the others is not known. Within this sample are a few hundred thousand clones, with 70% to 90% of them counted one time only. Less than 9% of the sample is in the top ten clones. Material: peripheral blood. The receptors originated from a woman aged 55-70 years with COVID-19, enrolled during active disease.

The CDR3 DNA sequence: TGTGCCAGCTCACAGGACAGGGCGGATGGCTACACCTTC. Residues: CASSQDRADGYTF. V is TRBV18 and J is TRBJ1-2; 8 bases are a match to TRBD1. Trimming at V came to 4 bases and at J to 6 bases, leaving 4 bases not matched to a gene. Germline V gives CDR1 KGHSH, CDR2 LQKENI. The CDR3 spans 13 residues.

This chain uses TRBV5-6 with TRBJ2-7; 10 bases fit TRBD1. The CDR3 has 17 amino acids. The V gene end was trimmed by 1 base and the J gene end by 3 bases; junction bases not matched to a gene: 10. CDR1 and CDR2 (germline): SGHDT, YYEEEE. The chain's CDR3 is CASSLQWTGGIIYEQYF. In DNA form, the CDR3 reads TGTGCCAGCAGCTTGCAGTGGACAGGGGGAATTATCTACGAGCAGTACTTC.

In this sample, this clone turned up a few times. This CDR3 reads CASSLAGTVSYEQYF. The CDR3 DNA follows: TGCGCCAGCAGCTTGGCGGGGACAGTCTCCTACGAGCAGTACTTC. The chain uses TRBV5-1 and TRBJ2-7; 7 bases agree with TRBD1. The germline gives CDR1 SGHRS, CDR2 YFSETQ. V was clipped by 0 bases and J by 0 bases; unmatched bases: 3. The CDR3 has 15 amino acids.

This chain links TRBV4-3 with TRBJ1-2; D is possibly TRBD1 (5 bases). Between the trimmed V and J ends, which lost 3 bases and 0 bases, there was a span of 11 bases. The CDR3 has 15 amino acids. Germline-derived CDR1 and CDR2 are LGHNA and YSLEER. The CDR3 region is CASSHLGASNYGYTF. The CDR3, as DNA: TGCGCCAGCAGCCACCTAGGGGCGTCTAACTATGGCTACACCTTC.

The rearrangement uses TRBV6-6 and TRBJ1-5, with D maybe TRBD1 (5 bases). The CDR3 is made up of 16 amino acids. The germline V gene has CDR1 MNHNY and CDR2 SVGAGI (reference sequence). Trimming took 2 bases from V and 2 from J, leaving 13 bases between them. The CDR3 sequence is CASSYAAQGGNQPQHF. As DNA, the CDR3 is TGTGCCAGCAGTTACGCCGCCCAGGGTGGCAATCAGCCCCAGCATTTT.

The chain links TRBV9 to TRBJ2-7; TRBD2 matches 7 bases. The CDR3 consists of 14 residues. Trimming took 4 bases from V and 6 from J; bases not matched to a gene: 10. Germline V CDR1 and CDR2: SGDLS, YYNGEE. The CDR3 sequence is CASSQTRLATEQYF. The CDR3 DNA sequence: TGTGCCAGCAGCCAAACGAGACTAGCCACCGAGCAGTACTTC.

The genes are TRBV18 and TRBJ2-7; D is possibly TRBD1 (6 bases). The CDR3 is 15 residues long. The germline gives CDR1 KGHSH, CDR2 LQKENI. The V gene lost 6 bases and the J gene lost 3 bases, with 18 bases spanning the gap. CDR3 protein: CASSLGQYIIYEQYF. CDR3 bases: TGTGCCAGCTCTTTGGGACAATACATTATCTACGAGCAGTACTTC.

The chain combines TRBV11-2 with TRBJ1-2, with TRBD1 matching 7 bases. Trimming took 5 bases from V and 4 from J; bases not matched to a gene: 10. Germline V gene sequence: CDR1 SGHAT, CDR2 FQNNGV. The CDR3 is 15 residues long. This CDR3 is CASSRDPQGPYGYTF. Here the CDR3 DNA reads TGTGCCAGCAGCCGTGATCCACAGGGGCCCTATGGCTACACCTTC.

This chain uses TRBV9 with TRBJ1-2, with a weak D call TRBD1 (6 bases). Trimming cost V 5 bases and J 14 bases, with 16 bases left between them. The CDR3 length is 11 residues. CDR1 is SGDLS, CDR2 YYNGEE, per germline. CDR3 amino acids: CASRGTAGVTF. CDR3 bases: TGTGCCAGCAGGGGGACGGCAGGGGTAACCTTC. Complete variable domain (other parts from reference TRBV9 and TRBJ1-2): DSGVTQTPKHLITATGQRVTLRCSPRSGDLSVYWYQQSLDQGLQFLIQYYNGEERAKGNILERFSAQQFPDLHSELNLSSLELGDSALYFCASRGTAGVTFGSGTRLTVV.

V gene TRBV28 combines with J gene TRBJ2-5, with D possibly being TRBD1 (5 bases). The CDR3 is 13 amino acids. Deletions cut 2 bases from V and 5 bases from J, with 9 bases between. Germline lookup yields CDR1 MDHEN and CDR2 SYDVKM. The CDR3 region has the DNA TGTGCCAGCAGTTTAGCAGGGTGGGAGACCCAGTACTTC. This encodes CASSLAGWETQYF.

V gene TRBV10-1 combines with J gene TRBJ2-1; D ambiguous. The CDR3 spans 16 residues. Germline CDR1 is WNHNN and CDR2 is SYGVQD (reference sequence). V was clipped by 4 bases and J by 0 bases, with 13 bases between them. The CDR3 bases are TGCGCCAGCAGTGGAAGCGTAGATAGCTCCTACAATGAGCAGTTCTTC. It codes for CASSGSVDSSYNEQFF.

V is TRBV19 and J is TRBJ2-4, with D unresolved. CDR3 length: 15 residues. The germline CDR1 and CDR2 sequences are LNHDA and SQIVND (reference sequence). V lost 6 bases, J lost 6 bases, and 18 bases lay in between. The CDR3 sequence is CASSRSGVSGNIQYF. The CDR3, as DNA: TGTGCCAGTAGCCGCAGTGGTGTTTCGGGAAACATTCAGTACTTC.

The rearrangement links TRBV4-2 to TRBJ2-2, with 9 bases that match TRBD2. This CDR3 spans 18 amino acids. Trimming took 0 bases from V and 6 from J; bases not matched to a gene: 11. Germline CDR1 is LGHNA and CDR2 is YNFKEQ. CDR3 nucleotides: TGTGCCAGCAGCCAAGACGCTAGCGGGGCGGGAGGTGCCGGGGAGCTGTTTTTT. It codes for CASSQDASGAGGAGELFF.

J is TRBJ2-7 and V is TRBV5-4; 10 bases fit TRBD1. The CDR3 is 15 residues long. Germline V gives CDR1 SGHNT, CDR2 YYREEE (reference sequence). Trimming took 4 bases from V and 5 from J; bases not matched to a gene: 9. The CDR3 sequence: CASSLAGTGVNEQYF. The CDR3 DNA follows: TGTGCCAGCAGCCTAGCCGGGACAGGGGTAAACGAGCAGTACTTC.

V and J are TRBV21-1 and TRBJ1-1; the D call TRBD1 from the table was never checked on the DNA. TRBV21-1 is deemed a pseudogene. This CDR3 region has 13 residues. The CDR3 region has the DNA TGTGCCAGCCGCCGGACACTTGAAACTGAAGCTTTCTTT. The encoded protein is CASRRTLETEAFF.